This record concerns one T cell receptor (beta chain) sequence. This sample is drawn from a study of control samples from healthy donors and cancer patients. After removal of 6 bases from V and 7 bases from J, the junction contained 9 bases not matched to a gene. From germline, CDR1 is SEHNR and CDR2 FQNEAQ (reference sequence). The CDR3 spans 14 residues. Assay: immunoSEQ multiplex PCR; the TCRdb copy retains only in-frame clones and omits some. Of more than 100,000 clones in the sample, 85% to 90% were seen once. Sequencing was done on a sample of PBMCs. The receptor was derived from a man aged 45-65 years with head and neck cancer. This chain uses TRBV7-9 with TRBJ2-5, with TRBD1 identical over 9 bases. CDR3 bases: TGTGCCAGCAGTTCCACAGGGGGCAGTGTGACCCAGTACTTC. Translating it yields CASSSTGGSVTQYF.